Sequencing of this T cell receptor (beta chain) was carried out in a study of CD8 T cells in ankylosing spondylitis (dated by TCRdb to about 2017). With regard to the full study: T cell receptor beta repertoires were profiled in healthy donors and ankylosing spondylitis patients so that disease-linked TCR variants could be found. The whole study cohort included 108 healthy donors and around 25 ankylosing spondylitis patients. Samples of peripheral blood were taken, and for ankylosing spondylitis patients, synovial fluid was collected as well. Here is what the overall study found, with its caveats: A TCR beta motif of roughly 8 highly homologous amino acid variants appeared characteristic of blood from ankylosing spondylitis patients. A CD8+ phenotype was shown by the disease-linked clones, which were found at relatively low frequencies in peripheral blood. The disease-linked clones were reported to be significantly enriched in matched synovial fluid samples from ankylosing spondylitis patients. Some motif variants were previously reported in synovial fluid and blood of reactive arthritis patients, suggesting common disease-initiation mechanisms.

Data came from an Illumina HiSeq 2500. Quantitative 5'-RACE with molecular barcodes was used to prepare TCR beta libraries. Per the original workflow: To identify disease-linked TCR variants, a new computational method was used, one built on a probabilistic model of VDJ rearrangement. The raw public reads went through TCRdb reprocessing: fastp at Q25, MiXCR clone calling, in-frame beta chains kept. Rows are combined by CDR3 protein, so each entry shows the most common genes and DNA. The V and J calls shown here were made by TCRdb, not taken from the authors' results. The sample table holds roughly 130,000 distinct CDR3 sequences, of which approximately 13% were seen once. Of the sample, approximately 3.1% is held by the ten largest clones. This clonotype showed up just a few times. It lacks a known antigen. No per-base quality is available; no much larger clone lies one base away. The sample was blood, either unsorted or a sorted T cell fraction (not recorded which). The TCR comes from a female donor with ankylosing spondylitis or in good health (not recorded which).

The CDR3 has the sequence CASSPIAGVNEQFF. The sequenced DNA: TGTGCCAGCAGCCCAATAGCGGGAGTCAATGAGCAGTTCTTC. The sequence is built from TRBV3-1 and TRBJ2-1, and TRBD2 aligns with 9 junction nucleotides. The germline V gene (reference sequence) yields LGHDT for CDR1 and YNNKEL for CDR2. The CDR3 starts with the cysteine, ends with the phenylalanine, and has 14 residues. The entry retains the CDR3 DNA only, 42 bases that are in frame from base 1. V lost 4 bases and J lost 6 bases, and the count of bases not matched to a germline gene is 4.